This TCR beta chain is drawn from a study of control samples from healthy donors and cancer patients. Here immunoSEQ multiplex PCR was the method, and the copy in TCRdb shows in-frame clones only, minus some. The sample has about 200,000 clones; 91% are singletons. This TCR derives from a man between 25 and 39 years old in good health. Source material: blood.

CDR3 in amino acids: CASSSLNSNQPQHF. The CDR3 nucleotides read TGTGCCAGTAGTTCTCTCAATAGCAATCAGCCCCAGCATTTT. The rearrangement links TRBV19 to TRBJ1-5, with D unclear. The CDR3 runs to 14 residues. Trimming removed 5 bases from V and 0 bases from J, with 8 bases in between. Germline V gene data show CDR1 as LNHDA and CDR2 as SQIVND (reference sequence).